This TCR beta chain was sequenced for a study of T cell changes during pregnancy in multiple sclerosis. Repertoires were generated with immunoSEQ multiplex PCR, while TCRdb's copy carries only in-frame clones and drops some. This sample carries around 42,000 clones, more than 90% of them seen once, and the ten largest clones take about 2.1%. The CDR3 sequence is 14 residues long. Germline-derived CDR1 and CDR2 are SGHRS and YFSETQ. The V gene end was trimmed by 0 bases and the J gene end by 9 bases; junction bases not matched to a gene: 6. The chain recombines TRBV5-1 with TRBJ2-1, with 7 bases aligning to TRBD1. The sample here was CD4+ T cells from peripheral blood mononuclear cells, taken after pregnancy. This receptor was taken from a female donor in good health, enrolled as a control in a pregnancy study. The CDR3 protein is CASSLGQTGAEQFF. The CDR3 DNA sequence: TGCGCCAGCAGCTTGGGCCAAACAGGGGCTGAGCAGTTCTTC.